Below, one T cell receptor beta chain is given with its context. Libraries were prepared by immunoSEQ multiplex PCR; TCRdb keeps only in-frame clonotypes and omits some of them. The sample has tens of thousands of clones; 90% are singletons. The sample comes from a study of control samples from healthy donors and cancer patients. From germline, CDR1 is LNHDA and CDR2 SQIVND (reference sequence). The CDR3 is 15 residues long. The V end lost 5 bases, the J end lost 1 base, and 13 bases lay between the germline ends. What was sequenced was PBMCs. The receptor comes from a man in his fifties or sixties with colorectal cancer. V is TRBV19 and J is TRBJ2-3; D gene uncertain. The CDR3 DNA is TGTGCCAGTAGTTCTTTGGCGGAGCGCACAGATACGCAGTATTTT. Protein sequence: CASSSLAERTDTQYF.